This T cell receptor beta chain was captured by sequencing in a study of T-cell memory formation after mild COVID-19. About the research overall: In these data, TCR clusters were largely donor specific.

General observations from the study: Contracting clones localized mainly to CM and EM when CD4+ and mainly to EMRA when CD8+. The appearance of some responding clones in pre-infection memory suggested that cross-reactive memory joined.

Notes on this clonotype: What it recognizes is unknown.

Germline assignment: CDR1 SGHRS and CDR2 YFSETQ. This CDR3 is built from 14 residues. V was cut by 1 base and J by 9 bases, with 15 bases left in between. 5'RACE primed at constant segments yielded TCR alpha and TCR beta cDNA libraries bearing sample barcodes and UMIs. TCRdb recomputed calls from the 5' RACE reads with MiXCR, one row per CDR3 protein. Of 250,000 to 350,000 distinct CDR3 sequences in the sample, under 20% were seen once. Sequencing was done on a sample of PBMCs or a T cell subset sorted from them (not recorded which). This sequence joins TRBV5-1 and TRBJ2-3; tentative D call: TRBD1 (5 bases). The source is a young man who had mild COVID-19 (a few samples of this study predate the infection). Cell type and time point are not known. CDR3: CASSLLGPKATQYF. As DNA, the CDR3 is TGCGCCAGCAGCTTGTTGGGGCCCAAAGCGACGCAGTATTTT. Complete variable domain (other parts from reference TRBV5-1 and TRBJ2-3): KAGVTQTPRYLIKTRGQQVTLSCSPISGHRSVSWYQQTPGQGLQFLFEYFSETQRNKGNFPGRFSGRQFSNSRSEMNVSTLELGDSALYLCASSLLGPKATQYFGPGTRLTVL.